This T cell receptor (beta chain) came from a study of CD8+ T cells in alopecia areata. Study observations and caveats: Clonality in lesional scalp, especially alopecia totalis/universalis, exceeded that of normal scalp.

Germline loops: CDR1 MDHEN, CDR2 SYDVKM. This CDR3 has 14 amino acids. Treatment defined: oral pan-JAK inhibitor, 5-10 mg twice daily. The study team obtained lesional scalp punch biopsies and peripheral blood from alopecia areata patients. Reverse transcribed after extraction, RNA yielded cDNA as the sequencing template. Generated by immunoSEQ multiplex PCR, the TCRdb table keeps only in-frame clones and is missing some. The sample shows around 190,000 clones, 60% to 70% of them seen only once. The table lists this clone with a few counts. Antigen specificity is unknown. Mismatch with germline at one junction end may stem from a read error.

The sample in question was CD4+ T cells sorted from blood, obtained at week 4, from a patient treated with tofacitinib. The source is a human donor with alopecia areata. This chain uses TRBV28 with TRBJ2-1, with D unresolved. The CDR3 DNA is TGTGCCAGCGTCTTGGGCCCATCCTTCAATGAGCAGTTCTTC. Its translation is CASVLGPSFNEQFF.